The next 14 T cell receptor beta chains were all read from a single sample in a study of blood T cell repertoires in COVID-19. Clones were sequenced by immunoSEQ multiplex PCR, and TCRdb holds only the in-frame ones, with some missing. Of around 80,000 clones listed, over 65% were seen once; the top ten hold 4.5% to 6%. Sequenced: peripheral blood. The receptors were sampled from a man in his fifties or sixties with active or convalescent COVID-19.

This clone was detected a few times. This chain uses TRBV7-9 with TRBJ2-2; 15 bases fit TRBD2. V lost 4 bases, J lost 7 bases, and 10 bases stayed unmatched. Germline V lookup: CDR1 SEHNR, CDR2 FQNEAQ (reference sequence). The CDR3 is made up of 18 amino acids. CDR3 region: CASSSTPGLAGGGGELFF. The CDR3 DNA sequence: TGTGCCAGCAGCTCCACCCCGGGACTAGCGGGGGGTGGCGGGGAGCTGTTTTTT.

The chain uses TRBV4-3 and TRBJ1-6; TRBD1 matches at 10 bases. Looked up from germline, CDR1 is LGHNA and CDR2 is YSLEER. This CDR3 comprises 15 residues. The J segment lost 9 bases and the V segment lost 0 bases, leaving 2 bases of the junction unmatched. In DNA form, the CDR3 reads TGCGCCAGCAGCCAAGACCGGGACAGGGGTTCACCCCTCCACTTT. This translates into CASSQDRDRGSPLHF.

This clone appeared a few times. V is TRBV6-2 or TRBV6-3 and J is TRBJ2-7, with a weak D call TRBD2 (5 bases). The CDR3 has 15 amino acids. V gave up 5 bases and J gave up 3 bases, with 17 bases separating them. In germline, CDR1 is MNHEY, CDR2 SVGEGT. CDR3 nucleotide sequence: TGTGCCAGCAGTCTCTCTCCCGACGGGGACTACGAGCAGTACTTC. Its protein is CASSLSPDGDYEQYF.

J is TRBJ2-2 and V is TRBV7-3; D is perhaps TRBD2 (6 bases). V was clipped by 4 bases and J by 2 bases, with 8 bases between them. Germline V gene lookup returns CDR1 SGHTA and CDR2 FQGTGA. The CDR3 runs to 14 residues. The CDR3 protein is CASSSDYNTGELFF. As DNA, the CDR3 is TGTGCCAGCAGCTCGGACTACAACACCGGGGAGCTGTTTTTT.

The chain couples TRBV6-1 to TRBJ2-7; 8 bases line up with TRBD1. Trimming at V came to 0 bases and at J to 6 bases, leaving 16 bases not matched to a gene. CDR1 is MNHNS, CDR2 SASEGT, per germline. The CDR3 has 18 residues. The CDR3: CASSEALRGTGPRAEQYF. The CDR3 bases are TGTGCCAGCAGTGAAGCGCTTCGGGGGACAGGTCCTAGAGCCGAGCAGTACTTC.

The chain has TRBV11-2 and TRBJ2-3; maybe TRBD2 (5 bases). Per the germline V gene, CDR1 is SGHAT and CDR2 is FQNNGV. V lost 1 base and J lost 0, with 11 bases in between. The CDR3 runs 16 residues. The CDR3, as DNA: TGTGCCAGCAGCTTAGGTGGAGGCCCTAGCACAGATACGCAGTATTTT. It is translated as CASSLGGGPSTDTQYF.

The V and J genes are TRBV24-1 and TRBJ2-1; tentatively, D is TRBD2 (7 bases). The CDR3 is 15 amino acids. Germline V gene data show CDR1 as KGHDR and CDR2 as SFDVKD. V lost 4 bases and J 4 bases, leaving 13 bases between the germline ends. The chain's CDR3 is CATSERGGLYNEQFF. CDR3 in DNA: TGTGCCACCAGTGAGAGGGGGGGGCTTTACAATGAGCAGTTCTTC.

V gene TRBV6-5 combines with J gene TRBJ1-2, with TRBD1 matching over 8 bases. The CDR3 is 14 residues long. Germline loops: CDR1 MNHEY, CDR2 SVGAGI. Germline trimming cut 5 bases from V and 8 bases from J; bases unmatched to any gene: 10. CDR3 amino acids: CASSPSRDRGGYTF. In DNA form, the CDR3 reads TGTGCCAGCAGTCCCTCGAGAGACAGGGGAGGCTACACCTTC.

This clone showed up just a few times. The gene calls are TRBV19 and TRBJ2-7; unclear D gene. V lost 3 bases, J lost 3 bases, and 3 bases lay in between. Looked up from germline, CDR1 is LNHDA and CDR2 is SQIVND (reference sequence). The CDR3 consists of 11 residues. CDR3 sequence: CASSIGYEQYF. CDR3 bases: TGTGCCAGTAGTATCGGCTACGAGCAGTACTTC.

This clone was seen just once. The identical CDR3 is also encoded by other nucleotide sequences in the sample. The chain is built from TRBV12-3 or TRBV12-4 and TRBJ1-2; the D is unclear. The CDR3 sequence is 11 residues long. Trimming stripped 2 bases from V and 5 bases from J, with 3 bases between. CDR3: CASSLRYGYTF. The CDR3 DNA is TGTGCCAGCAGTTTACGGTATGGCTACACCTTC.

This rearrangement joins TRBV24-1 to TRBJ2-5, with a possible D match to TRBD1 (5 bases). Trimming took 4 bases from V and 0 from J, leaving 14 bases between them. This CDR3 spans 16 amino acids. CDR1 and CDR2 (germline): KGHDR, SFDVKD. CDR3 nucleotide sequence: TGTGCCACCAGTGACCGCCAAGGGGCAGACCAAGAGACCCAGTACTTC. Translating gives CATSDRQGADQETQYF.

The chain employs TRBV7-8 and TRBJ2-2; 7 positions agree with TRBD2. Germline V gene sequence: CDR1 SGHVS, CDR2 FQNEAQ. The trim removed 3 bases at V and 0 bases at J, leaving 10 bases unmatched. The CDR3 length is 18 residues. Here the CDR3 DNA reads TGTGCCAGCAGCTTTCCAGCGGGGTTGAGGGCGAACACCGGGGAGCTGTTTTTT. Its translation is CASSFPAGLRANTGELFF.

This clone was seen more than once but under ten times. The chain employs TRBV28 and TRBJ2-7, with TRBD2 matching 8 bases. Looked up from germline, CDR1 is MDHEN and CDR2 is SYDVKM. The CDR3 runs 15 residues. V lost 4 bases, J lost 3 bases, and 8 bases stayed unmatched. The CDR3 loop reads CASSSPSGGNYEQYF. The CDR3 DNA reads TGTGCCAGCAGTTCCCCCAGCGGGGGCAACTACGAGCAGTACTTC.

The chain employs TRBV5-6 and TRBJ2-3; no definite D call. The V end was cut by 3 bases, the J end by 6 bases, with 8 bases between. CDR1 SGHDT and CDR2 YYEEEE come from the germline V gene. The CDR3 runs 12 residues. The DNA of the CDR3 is TGTGCCAGCAGCTCGGGTCCGGATACGCAGTATTTT. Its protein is CASSSGPDTQYF.